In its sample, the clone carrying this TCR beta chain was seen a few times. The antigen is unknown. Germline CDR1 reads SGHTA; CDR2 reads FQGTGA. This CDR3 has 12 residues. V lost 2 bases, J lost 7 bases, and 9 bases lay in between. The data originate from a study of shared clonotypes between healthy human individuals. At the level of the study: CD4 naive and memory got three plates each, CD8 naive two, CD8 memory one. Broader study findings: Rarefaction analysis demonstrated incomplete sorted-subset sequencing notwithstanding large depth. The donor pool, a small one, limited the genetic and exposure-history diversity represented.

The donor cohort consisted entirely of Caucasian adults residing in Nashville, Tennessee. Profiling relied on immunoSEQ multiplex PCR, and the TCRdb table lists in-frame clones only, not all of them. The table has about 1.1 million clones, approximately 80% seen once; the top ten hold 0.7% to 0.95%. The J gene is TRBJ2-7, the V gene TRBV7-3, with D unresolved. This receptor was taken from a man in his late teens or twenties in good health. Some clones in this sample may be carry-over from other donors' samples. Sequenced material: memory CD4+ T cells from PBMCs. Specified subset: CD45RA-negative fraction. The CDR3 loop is CASSLGVGEQYF. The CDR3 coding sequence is TGTGCCAGCAGCTTAGGGGTTGGGGAGCAGTACTTC.